The T cell receptor beta chain described here comes from a study of T-cell reconstitution after alpha-beta-depleted transplantation in children. Whole-study results and caveats: At the one-year point after transplant, T-cell counts and TCRbeta diversity were found to come mostly from T cells that had been newly produced. Reportedly, only several hundred clones from non-depleted graft cells drove alpha-beta T-cell counts at about two months. Surviving recipient T cells and thymic progenitors underlay high day-60 TCRbeta diversity in some patients.

CDR1 is SGDLS and CDR2 is YYNGEE in the germline V gene. Between the trimmed V and J ends, which lost 1 base and 11 bases, there was a span of 11 bases. The CDR3 consists of 12 residues. Construction of the TCRbeta library involved unique molecular identifiers. TCRdb used MiXCR to reprocess the PCR reads, holding one entry per CDR3 protein. The data show more than 200,000 distinct CDR3 sequences, around 8.4% seen once. This clonotype was counted many times. Its specificity is not known. This chain uses TRBV9 with TRBJ2-3; D call uncertain. This specimen consisted of PBMCs, mostly from graft donor cells, obtained 360 days after TCRalphabeta/CD19-depleted stem cell transplant. The clonotype was recovered from a male patient aged 2 to 10 who had a stem cell transplant for acute myeloid leukemia, so the T cells may come from the graft donor. CDR3 sequence (DNA): TGTGCCAGCAGCGTACCTACCAGTAAGCAGTATTTT. The encoded protein is CASSVPTSKQYF.